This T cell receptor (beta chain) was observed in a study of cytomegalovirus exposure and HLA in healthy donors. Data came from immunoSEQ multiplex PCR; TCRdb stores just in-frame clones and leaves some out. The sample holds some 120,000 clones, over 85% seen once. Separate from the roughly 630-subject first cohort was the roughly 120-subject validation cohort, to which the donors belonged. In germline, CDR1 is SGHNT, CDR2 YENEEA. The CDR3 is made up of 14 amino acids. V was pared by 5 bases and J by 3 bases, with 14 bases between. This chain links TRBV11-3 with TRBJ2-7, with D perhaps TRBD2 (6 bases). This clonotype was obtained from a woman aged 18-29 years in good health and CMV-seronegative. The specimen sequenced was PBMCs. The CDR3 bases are TGTGCCAGCAGCCCGACGGGACTCAACTACGAGCAGTACTTC. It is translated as CASSPTGLNYEQYF.